The clone carrying this T cell receptor beta chain was recorded a few times. Its specificity is unknown. The data are from a study of T cell responses to AZD1222 COVID-19 vaccine. Study in general: Pooled samples include second doses given at about 4 or 12 weeks.

Study findings and constraints: Spike-specific TCR breadth and depth rose after two AZD1222 doses. Donor demographics were predominantly white British with a female majority; clonal diversity may be underestimated.

The CDR3 length is 11 residues. Germline CDR1 and CDR2: GTSNPN and SVGIG (reference sequence). Trimming pared 4 bases from V and 7 bases from J, leaving 10 bases between. Produced via immunoSEQ multiplex PCR; TCRdb's table is partial and in-frame only. This sample yields 90,000 to 100,000 clones, of which 88% are seen a single time; 2.8% belongs to the top ten. This receptor was identified in an adult in good health. The chain has TRBV30 and TRBJ1-1; D is perhaps TRBD1 (5 bases). The source material was peripheral blood, sampled on day 0 of AZD1222 vaccination. CDR3 region: CAWKGQLEAFF. The DNA for the CDR3 is TGTGCCTGGAAGGGGCAGCTTGAAGCTTTCTTT.